The 22 T cell receptor beta chains reported below all come from one sample, sequenced in a study of OX40 agonist ivuxolimab in advanced cancers. Clones were sequenced by immunoSEQ multiplex PCR, and TCRdb holds only the in-frame ones, with some missing. The profile shows around 68,000 clones, 85% to 95% of them singletons. Sequenced here: CD4+ or CD8+ T cells sorted from blood, sampled in a trial of the OX40 agonist ivuxolimab. These TCRs come from an adult with an advanced solid tumor such as melanoma, head and neck, liver or kidney cancer.

This clone was seen just once. The V gene is TRBV18, the J gene TRBJ2-7, with D perhaps matching TRBD1 or TRBD2 (5 bases each). Germline V CDR1 and CDR2: KGHSH, LQKENI. V was clipped by 3 bases and J by 3 bases, with 15 bases between them. CDR3 length equals 15 residues. The CDR3 spells CASSPAGGTSYEQYF. DNA for the CDR3: TGTGCCAGCTCACCTGCTGGGGGAACGAGCTACGAGCAGTACTTC.

V usage is TRBV7-3 and J usage is TRBJ2-3, with TRBD2 matching 10 bases. Germline V lookup: CDR1 SGHTA, CDR2 FQGTGA. V shed 5 bases, J shed 6 bases, and the junction held 8 bases outside the gene matches. The CDR3 totals 15 residues. The CDR3 nucleotides are TGTGCCAGCAGCCCGAGCGGGAGGGCCAGTGATACGCAGTATTTT. Protein sequence: CASSPSGRASDTQYF.

This sequence joins TRBV2 and TRBJ1-2; TRBD1 matches 9 bases. Germline V gene sequence: CDR1 SNHLY, CDR2 FYNNEI. There are 13 residues in the CDR3. V was pared by 11 bases and J by 3 bases, with 7 bases of the junction left unmatched. This CDR3 is CARRDREHYGYTF. The CDR3 DNA reads as TGTGCCCGACGGGACAGGGAACACTATGGCTACACCTTC.

This chain links TRBV7-2 with TRBJ2-1; 9 bases map to TRBD2. This CDR3 is 15 amino acids long. Germline V lookup: CDR1 SGHTA, CDR2 FQGNSA. The ends lost 2 bases at V and 4 bases at J; junction bases unmatched: 3. In DNA form, the CDR3 reads TGTGCCAGCAGCTTATCAGCGGGGGGTTACAATGAGCAGTTCTTC. Translation: CASSLSAGGYNEQFF.

This chain uses TRBV14 with TRBJ2-7; D is uncertain. Germline V lookup: CDR1 SGHDN, CDR2 FVKESK. The V end was cut by 1 base, the J end by 1 base, with 20 bases between. The CDR3 contains 18 residues. CDR3 DNA: TGTGCCAGCAGCCAAGCTTACCCTTTTCAAACCGCTTCCTACGAGCAGTACTTC. Its translation: CASSQAYPFQTASYEQYF. The whole variable domain, filled in from reference TRBV14 and TRBJ2-7, reads EAGVTQFPSHSVIEKGQTVTLRCDPISGHDNLYWYRRVMGKEIKFLLHFVKESKQDESGMPNNRFLAERTGGTYSTLKVQPAELEDSGVYFCASSQAYPFQTASYEQYFGPGTRLTVT.

This clone was found a few times. The chain joins TRBV4-1 to TRBJ2-5; TRBD1 or TRBD2 may be the D gene (5 bases each). Germline CDR1 reads MGHRA; CDR2 reads YSYEKL. V gave up 5 bases and J gave up 3 bases, with 16 bases separating them. This CDR3 region has 15 residues. The CDR3: CASSYRDLREETQYF. CDR3 bases: TGCGCCAGCAGCTACCGGGACCTCAGAGAAGAGACCCAGTACTTC.

This clone was counted once. The V call is TRBV2, the J call TRBJ2-1, with 9 positions matching TRBD2. Germline CDR1 and CDR2: SNHLY and FYNNEI. This CDR3 region has 15 residues. The ends lost 6 bases at V and 6 bases at J; junction bases unmatched: 9. The CDR3 DNA reads TGTGCCAGCAGCCGTGGCGGGGGGGCCCCCAATGAGCAGTTCTTC. Its translation is CASSRGGGAPNEQFF.

The rearrangement joins TRBV11-2 to TRBJ2-1, with a weak D call TRBD2 (5 bases). The CDR3 runs 13 residues. Germline CDR1 SGHAT, CDR2 FQNNGV. V was shortened by 7 bases and J by 9 bases, with 16 bases between the two germline ends. The CDR3 region is CASTKGPGGEQFF. Here the CDR3 DNA reads TGTGCCAGCACTAAAGGACCTGGAGGTGAGCAGTTCTTC.

J is TRBJ2-1 and V is TRBV9, with 11 bases matching TRBD2. The germline V gene has CDR1 SGDLS and CDR2 YYNGEE. CDR3 size: 15 residues. Losses at the gene ends were 3 bases for V and 3 bases for J; bases not matched to a gene: 2. The CDR3 sequence: CASSALAGDYNEQFF. The CDR3 nucleotides are TGTGCCAGCAGCGCACTAGCGGGGGACTACAATGAGCAGTTCTTC.

The V and J genes are TRBV5-4 and TRBJ2-7; D perhaps matches TRBD1 (5 bases). In germline, CDR1 is SGHNT, CDR2 YYREEE (reference sequence). The V gene lost 4 bases and the J gene lost 5 bases, with 22 bases spanning the gap. The CDR3 has 16 residues. The CDR3 bases are TGTGCCAGCAGCCGAGGTGGCAGGGTTGTAGGGGACGAGCAGTACTTC. Its translation: CASSRGGRVVGDEQYF.

V usage is TRBV27 and J usage is TRBJ2-7; D remains unclear. V lost 0 bases and J 0 bases, leaving 6 bases between the germline ends. The CDR3 is 14 amino acids. Germline V gene data show CDR1 as MNHEY and CDR2 as SMNVEV (reference sequence). The CDR3 DNA reads as TGTGCCAGCAGTTTATCCGGGCCCTCCTACGAGCAGTACTTC. It translates to CASSLSGPSYEQYF.

This sequence joins TRBV6-1 and TRBJ2-2; 7 positions match TRBD1. With 4 bases clipped from V and 6 bases from J, the junction kept 8 bases outside the gene matches. The germline gives CDR1 MNHNS, CDR2 SASEGT. The CDR3 contains 15 residues. The CDR3 region has the DNA TGTGCCAGCAGTGCTCTGAGACAGGGACCCGGGGAGCTGTTTTTT. It specifies CASSALRQGPGELFF.

The V gene is TRBV9, the J gene TRBJ1-6, with no clear D. V shed 4 bases and J shed 7 bases, with 12 bases lying between them. Germline loops: CDR1 SGDLS, CDR2 YYNGEE. This CDR3 has 14 residues. The CDR3, as DNA: TGTGCCAGCAGCCCTGACCCATCAAATTCACCCCTCCACTTT. It encodes CASSPDPSNSPLHF.

This clone has only one observation. This chain joins TRBV7-9 and TRBJ1-4; 9 bases agree with TRBD1. Germline CDR1 and CDR2: SEHNR and FQNEAQ (reference sequence). The CDR3 spans 15 residues. Trimming removed 2 bases from V and 8 bases from J; junction bases left unmatched: 6. CDR3 sequence reads: CASSLRQGENEKLFF. The CDR3 coding sequence is TGTGCCAGCAGCTTACGACAGGGGGAGAACGAAAAACTGTTTTTT.

In regard to this clone: The junction and the germline gene differ at one end; a read error may be behind it. The V and J genes are TRBV13 and TRBJ2-3; D possibly uses TRBD1 or TRBD2 (5 bases each). CDR3 length equals 12 residues. The germline V gene has CDR1 PRHDT and CDR2 FYEKMQ (reference sequence). CDR3 in amino acids: CASSPGTSKLHF. The DNA for the CDR3 is TGTGCCAGCAGCCCGGGGACCAGCAAGTTACATTTT. Full variable domain (remainder filled in from reference TRBV13 and TRBJ2-3): AAGVIQSPRHLIKEKRETATLKCYPIPRHDTVYWYQQGPGQDPQFLISFYEKMQSDKGSIPDRFSAQQFSDYHSELNMSSLELGDSALYFCASSPGTSKLHFGPGTRLTVL.

The rearrangement joins TRBV5-1 to TRBJ1-4; TRBD1 agrees at 7 bases. CDR1 is SGHRS and CDR2 is YFSETQ in the germline V gene. The CDR3 covers 17 residues. V lost 3 bases, J lost 6 bases, and 14 bases stayed unmatched. DNA for the CDR3: TGCGCCAGCAGCTCTGAAGGCCGGGGACAGTATCATGAAAAACTGTTTTTT. Translated, it gives CASSSEGRGQYHEKLFF.

The V call is TRBV5-1, the J call TRBJ2-7; D is unresolved. The CDR3 covers 15 residues. The ends were cut back, 4 bases at V and 1 base at J, with 15 bases in the middle. In germline, CDR1 is SGHRS, CDR2 YFSETQ. The CDR3 DNA reads TGCGCCAGCAGCCCCCCCGCGGTTTTATCCTACGAGCAGTACTTC. Protein product: CASSPPAVLSYEQYF.

The chain has TRBV18 and TRBJ2-7; no firm D call. Germline values: CDR1 KGHSH, CDR2 LQKENI. This CDR3 is 13 amino acids long. Trimming took 0 bases from V and 5 from J, leaving 8 bases between them. The CDR3 nucleotides are TGTGCCAGCTCACCACCGAGCCAGCACGAGCAGTACTTC. Translating it yields CASSPPSQHEQYF. The entire variable domain, with the rest obtained from reference TRBV18 and TRBJ2-7, is as follows: NAGVMQNPRHLVRRRGQEARLRCSPMKGHSHVYWYRQLPEEGLKFMVYLQKENIIDESGMPKERFSAEFPKEGPSILRIQQVVRGDSAAYFCASSPPSQHEQYFGPGTRLTVT.

The CDR3 coding sequence is TGTGCCAGCAGCTTCGTCGGGAGGAATGAGCAGTTCTTC. Translation gives CASSFVGRNEQFF. V and J are TRBV5-4 and TRBJ2-1; 7 bases align to TRBD2. The germline gives CDR1 SGHNT, CDR2 YYREEE (reference sequence). The CDR3 contains 13 residues. The junction had 3 bases not matched to a gene; V was cut back by 2 bases and J by 7 bases. The full variable domain, with the rest looked up from reference TRBV5-4 and TRBJ2-1, is ETGVTQSPTHLIKTRGQQVTLRCSSQSGHNTVSWYQQALGQGPQFIFQYYREEENGRGNFPPRFSGLQFPNYSSELNVNALELDDSALYLCASSFVGRNEQFFGPGTRLTVL.

The gene calls are TRBV29-1 and TRBJ1-6; the match to TRBD1 covers 9 bases. Losses at the gene ends were 3 bases for V and 5 bases for J; bases not matched to a gene: 8. The CDR3 contains 16 residues. Looked up from germline, CDR1 is SQVTM and CDR2 is ANQGSEA. This CDR3 reads CSVDSDRGPHNSPLHF. The DNA for the CDR3 is TGCAGCGTTGATTCGGACAGGGGTCCACATAATTCACCCCTCCACTTT.

This clone was recorded a few times. The V gene is TRBV7-9, the J gene TRBJ1-1; possible D gene TRBD1, 6 bases. The germline V gene encodes CDR1 SEHNR and CDR2 FQNEAQ (reference sequence). V dropped 1 base and J dropped 6 bases, with 9 bases sitting between them. This CDR3 has 13 amino acids. Written as DNA, the CDR3 is TGTGCCAGCAGCTTAGAACAGGGAGCTGAAGCTTTCTTT. As protein: CASSLEQGAEAFF.

This sequence joins TRBV5-4 and TRBJ1-3, with D unclear. Germline CDR1 and CDR2: SGHNT and YYREEE (reference sequence). The CDR3 totals 14 residues. V was trimmed by 4 bases and J by 0 bases, leaving 8 bases between them. DNA for the CDR3: TGTGCCAGCAGCATTTACAGCTCTGGAAACACCATATATTTT. Residues: CASSIYSSGNTIYF.